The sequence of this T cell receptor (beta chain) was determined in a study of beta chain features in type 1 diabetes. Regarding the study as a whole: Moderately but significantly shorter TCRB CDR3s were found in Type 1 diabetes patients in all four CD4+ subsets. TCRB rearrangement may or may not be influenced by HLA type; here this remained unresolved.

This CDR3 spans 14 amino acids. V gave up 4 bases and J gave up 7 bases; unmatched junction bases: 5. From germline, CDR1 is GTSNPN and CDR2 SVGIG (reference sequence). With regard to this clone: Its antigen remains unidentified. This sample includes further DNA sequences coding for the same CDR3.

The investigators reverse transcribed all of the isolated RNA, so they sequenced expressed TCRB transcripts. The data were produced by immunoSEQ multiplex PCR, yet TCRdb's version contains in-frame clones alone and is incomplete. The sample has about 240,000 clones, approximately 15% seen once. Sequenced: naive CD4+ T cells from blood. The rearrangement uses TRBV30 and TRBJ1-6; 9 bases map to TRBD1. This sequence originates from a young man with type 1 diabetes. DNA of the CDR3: TGTGCCTGGACTACCGGGACAGGGAATTCACCCCTCCACTTT. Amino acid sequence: CAWTTGTGNSPLHF.